This T cell receptor beta chain was sequenced during a study of blood T cell repertoires in COVID-19. Overall study context: Collection of acute and convalescent COVID-19 samples took place in the United States, Italy and Spain. PBMCs, B-cell-depleted T cells, or T cells were the source of the cDNA or gDNA that made up the material.

As handled by the study authors: Estimation of nucleated cell counts was performed using reference gene primer amplification. TCRdb's copy holds only in-frame clones and misses some; the assay was immunoSEQ multiplex PCR. The V and J calls and clone size come from that table; D and trimming were worked out from the DNA. Here the sample spans 150,000 to 190,000 clones, around 91% being singletons. J lost 7 bases, V lost 4 bases, and 7 bases had no gene match. In germline, CDR1 is SGHNT, CDR2 YYREEE (reference sequence). This CDR3 contains 15 residues. Sequenced input: peripheral blood. The chain carries TRBV5-4 and TRBJ2-7; 14 bases align to TRBD2. This clonotype originated in a woman aged 40-49 years with acute or convalescent COVID-19. The chain's CDR3 is CASSPGLAGAEEQYF. CDR3 bases: TGTGCCAGCAGCCCGGGACTAGCGGGAGCCGAAGAGCAGTACTTC.